Below, 18 T cell receptor beta chains from the same sample are listed, as sequenced in a study of beta chain features in type 1 diabetes. Reverse transcribing all isolated RNA meant expressed TCRB transcripts were sequenced. Method: immunoSEQ multiplex PCR; TCRdb's copy keeps in-frame clones and lacks some. The sample holds hundreds of thousands of clones, around 15% seen once. These TCRs' antigens remain unknown. Study results and limitations: Within each of all four CD4+ subsets, Type 1 diabetes patients had TCRB CDR3s that were moderately but significantly shorter.

Sequencing was performed on naive CD4+ T cells from blood. The receptors were sampled from a man between 18 and 29 years old with type 1 diabetes.

This clone was observed a handful of times. The chain carries TRBV2 and TRBJ1-2; maybe TRBD1 (5 bases). Trimming shortened V by 4 bases and J by 4 bases, and 13 bases separated the two germline ends. The CDR3 extends over 14 amino acids. The germline CDR1 and CDR2 sequences are SNHLY and FYNNEI. The CDR3 DNA follows: TGTGCCAGCAGTGGTGACGGGGCGGGCTATGGCTACACCTTC. Protein product: CASSGDGAGYGYTF.

This clone was picked up a small number of times. The chain uses TRBV29-1 and TRBJ2-3; maybe TRBD2 (5 bases). Germline values: CDR1 SQVTM, CDR2 ANQGSEA. This CDR3 region has 13 residues. With 7 bases removed from V and 2 bases from J, the gap between germline ends came to 13 bases. The CDR3, as DNA: TGCAGCGGCGGCGGGTTGTACACAGATACGCAGTATTTT. Translated: CSGGGLYTDTQYF.

The V call is TRBV7-2, the J call TRBJ2-1; 14 nucleotides agree with TRBD2. There are 19 residues in the CDR3. CDR1 and CDR2 from the germline V gene are SGHTA and FQGNSA. Germline trimming cut 0 bases from V and 0 bases from J; bases unmatched to any gene: 4. The CDR3 region has the DNA TGTGCCAGCAGCTTAGCTAGGACTAGCGGGGGGAGCTCCTACAATGAGCAGTTCTTC. Translation: CASSLARTSGGSSYNEQFF.

CDR3 nucleotide sequence: TGCGCCAGCAGCTTTCCCGACAGGGGATATGGCTACACCTTC. Translated, it gives CASSFPDRGYGYTF. This chain connects TRBV5-1 to TRBJ1-2, with 8 bases aligning to TRBD1. Germline lookup yields CDR1 SGHRS and CDR2 YFSETQ. The CDR3 totals 14 residues. After removal of 2 bases from V and 5 bases from J, the junction contained 5 bases not matched to a gene. Complete variable domain (other parts from reference TRBV5-1 and TRBJ1-2): KAGVTQTPRYLIKTRGQQVTLSCSPISGHRSVSWYQQTPGQGLQFLFEYFSETQRNKGNFPGRFSGRQFSNSRSEMNVSTLELGDSALYLCASSFPDRGYGYTFGSGTRLTVV.

The chain carries TRBV7-6 and TRBJ2-1; D call uncertain. Germline assignment: CDR1 SGHVS and CDR2 FNYEAQ. CDR3 length equals 11 residues. Trimming took off 5 bases at V and 9 bases at J, with 8 bases between the two ends. DNA for the CDR3: TGTGCCAGCAGCCCCCTCCGTGAGCAGTTCTTC. It is translated as CASSPLREQFF.

The table lists this clone with a few counts. This same CDR3 is encoded by further DNA sequences in the sample. This chain joins TRBV2 and TRBJ2-5, with D unclear. The CDR3 is 11 residues long. Germline assignment: CDR1 SNHLY and CDR2 FYNNEI. V dropped 4 bases and J dropped 5 bases, with 5 bases sitting between them. In nucleotides, the CDR3 is TGTGCCAGCAGTGGCTTCGAGACCCAGTACTTC. This codes for CASSGFETQYF.

The chain has TRBV30 and TRBJ2-1; 7 bases line up with TRBD2. The CDR3 sequence is 14 residues long. Germline-derived CDR1 and CDR2 are GTSNPN and SVGIG (reference sequence). V lost 8 bases and J lost 0; bases outside the gene matches: 7. The CDR3 spells CARGLFSSYNEQFF. DNA of the CDR3: TGTGCCAGGGGACTATTCTCCTCCTACAATGAGCAGTTCTTC. Full variable domain (rest looked up from reference TRBV30 and TRBJ2-1): SQTIHQWPATLVQPVGSPLSLECTVEGTSNPNLYWYRQAAGRGLQLLFYSVGIGQISSEVPQNLSASRPQDRQFILSSKKLLLSDSGFYLCARGLFSSYNEQFFGPGTRLTVL.

This clone was observed a handful of times. This rearrangement joins TRBV6-5 to TRBJ2-2, with TRBD1 as a possible D gene (6 bases). The CDR3 has 14 amino acids. Germline-derived CDR1 and CDR2 are MNHEY and SVGAGI. The V end lost 7 bases, the J end lost 2 bases, and 11 bases lay between the germline ends. The CDR3 protein is CASTRGRNTGELFF. The CDR3 nucleotides are TGTGCCAGCACCAGGGGTCGAAACACCGGGGAGCTGTTTTTT.

This clone was seen a handful of times. CDR3 region: CSVEGLGAYEQYF. The CDR3 nucleotides read TGCAGCGTTGAGGGGCTGGGGGCCTACGAGCAGTACTTC. The chain joins TRBV29-1 to TRBJ2-7, with D perhaps TRBD1 or TRBD2 (5 bases each). Germline V gene lookup returns CDR1 SQVTM and CDR2 ANQGSEA. The CDR3 is 13 amino acids. V dropped 3 bases and J dropped 2 bases, with 11 bases sitting between them.

This clone was found a few times. J is TRBJ2-7 and V is TRBV10-3; D is possibly TRBD1 (6 bases). V lost 3 bases to trimming and J lost 3 bases, with 15 bases between them. The CDR3 totals 15 residues. Germline CDR1 ENHRY, CDR2 SYGVKD. The CDR3 protein is CAISDAQGIHYEQYF. Written as DNA, the CDR3 is TGTGCCATCAGTGACGCACAGGGAATTCACTACGAGCAGTACTTC.

The gene calls are TRBV29-1 and TRBJ2-2, with 14 nucleotides matching TRBD2. Germline trimming cut 7 bases from V and 5 bases from J; bases unmatched to any gene: 9. Germline CDR1 reads SQVTM; CDR2 reads ANQGSEA. This CDR3 comprises 16 residues. The CDR3 bases are TGCAGCGGCGGGACTAGCGGGAGAGTAGTTACCGGGGAGCTGTTTTTT. This gives the protein CSGGTSGRVVTGELFF.

This clone was detected only a few times. V is TRBV28 and J is TRBJ1-2; D is ambiguous. The CDR3 runs 14 residues. CDR1 and CDR2 from the germline V gene are MDHEN and SYDVKM. The V and J ends lost 3 bases and 3 bases respectively, with 11 bases between them. Written as DNA, the CDR3 is TGTGCCAGCAGTTTGGAGGGAGGTGACTATGGCTACACCTTC. It is translated as CASSLEGGDYGYTF.

This clone was recorded a few times. This chain links TRBV7-2 with TRBJ1-5, with a weak D call TRBD1 (6 bases). V shed 5 bases and J shed 6 bases, with 14 bases lying between them. CDR3 length equals 14 residues. From germline, CDR1 is SGHTA and CDR2 FQGNSA. The CDR3: CASSPTGLTQPQHF. Here the CDR3 DNA reads TGTGCCAGCAGCCCGACAGGACTGACTCAGCCCCAGCATTTT.

The V and J genes are TRBV29-1 and TRBJ1-1, with D unresolved. The germline V gene encodes CDR1 SQVTM and CDR2 ANQGSEA. The CDR3 is made up of 13 amino acids. V lost 4 bases and J lost 0, with 9 bases in between. The CDR3 coding sequence is TGCAGCGTTGGGTCGCAGATGAACACTGAAGCTTTCTTT. Translating it yields CSVGSQMNTEAFF.

This clone turned up a few times. This chain connects TRBV29-1 to TRBJ1-2; D is undetermined. The V end lost 4 bases, the J end lost 7 bases, and 10 bases lay between the germline ends. The CDR3 has 11 amino acids. Germline values: CDR1 SQVTM, CDR2 ANQGSEA. In DNA form, the CDR3 reads TGCAGCGTTGTGCCTTTGGGTGGCTACACCTTC. This encodes CSVVPLGGYTF.

This clone has more than one count but fewer than ten. The same CDR3 arises from other DNA sequences in this sample as well. This chain links TRBV11-2 with TRBJ2-7; D gene unclear. The V end lost 5 bases, the J end lost 1 base, and 9 bases lay between the germline ends. Germline assignment: CDR1 SGHAT and CDR2 FQNNGV. The CDR3 covers 13 residues. The CDR3 DNA reads as TGTGCCAGCAGCCTTGGCGGATCCTACGAGCAGTACTTC. This encodes CASSLGGSYEQYF.

This clone was observed a few times. The chain is built from TRBV2 and TRBJ2-5, with D perhaps TRBD1 or TRBD2 (6 bases each). Germline CDR1 reads SNHLY; CDR2 reads FYNNEI. The CDR3 is 15 residues long. V gave up 8 bases and J gave up 1 base, with 17 bases separating them. The DNA of the CDR3 is TGTGCCAGCGGAGGAACAGGGACTTCCCAAGAGACCCAGTACTTC. It is translated as CASGGTGTSQETQYF.

This clone has a handful of counts. The chain has TRBV27 and TRBJ1-2; TRBD1 matches 7 bases. Trimming at V came to 4 bases and at J to 4 bases, leaving 6 bases not matched to a gene. Germline assignment: CDR1 MNHEY and CDR2 SMNVEV (reference sequence). The CDR3 length is 14 residues. The CDR3 region is CASSSHRTGYGYTF. The CDR3 DNA reads TGTGCCAGCAGTTCACACAGGACAGGCTATGGCTACACCTTC.